Listed below are T cell receptor beta chains from one sample, sequenced in a study of T-cell reconstitution after alpha-beta-depleted transplantation in children. In TCRdb, the PCR reads were re-called with MiXCR into one record per CDR3 protein. Among some 520,000 distinct CDR3 sequences listed, around a third were seen once. Sequencing was performed on PBMCs from the stem cell graft donor, taken from the stem cell graft. The receptors were gathered from a human donor who donated a stem cell graft to a child with aplastic anemia. Each CDR3 is given with its conserved first and last residue. The order of the fields is clone size, D gene, V gene, J gene, CDR3 DNA, CDR3 protein. D genes are given only for firm matches. The size entry is marked missing in some rows and otherwise reads once, few, many or a size class.

>few|TRBD1|TRBV24-1|TRBJ2-2
TGTGCCACTTCGAAGACAGGGGGAATTGTCAACACCGGGGAGCTGTTTTTT
CATSKTGGIVNTGELFF
>-|-|TRBV7-6|TRBJ1-1
TGTGCCAGCAGCTCGTCCGGCGGGGGGCTAGGTGAAGCTTTCTTT
CASSSSGGGLGEAFF
>-|-|TRBV6-1|TRBJ1-5
TGTGCCAGCAATCTCAGCGGGGGAAATCAGCCCCAGCATTTT
CASNLSGGNQPQHF
>-|-|TRBV7-2|TRBJ2-2
TGTGCCTGCAGCTTCTCGGGGGGCTTGAACACCGGGGAGCTGTTTTTT
CACSFSGGLNTGELFF
>few|-|TRBV6-2/TRBV6-3|TRBJ1-3
TGTGCCAGCAGAGAAGGAGGAAACACCATATATTTT
CASREGGNTIYF
>-|-|TRBV28|TRBJ2-7
TGTGCCAGCAGTTCCTCGAGCGAGTGGTACTTC
CASSSSSEWYF
>few|TRBD2|TRBV15|TRBJ2-6
TGTGCCACCCGGACTAGCGGGAGCTCAGGGGCCAACGTCCTGACTTTC
CATRTSGSSGANVLTF
>-|TRBD2|TRBV14|TRBJ2-7
TGTGCCAGCAGCCAAACTAGCGGGAGAAGCTACGAGCAGTACTTC
CASSQTSGRSYEQYF
>-|TRBD2|TRBV29-1|TRBJ2-5
TGCAGCGCCCGACTAGCGGGATTGACAAGTTGGGGAGAGACCCAGTACTTC
CSARLAGLTSWGETQYF
>few|TRBD1|TRBV25-1|TRBJ1-4
TGTGCCAGCTCTCCGACAGGGGCAGGGGAAAAACTGTTTTTT
CASSPTGAGEKLFF
>-|TRBD1|TRBV30|TRBJ1-2
TGTGCCTGGAGTGTGAGTACAGGGGAAGGCTACACCTTC
CAWSVSTGEGYTF
>few|-|TRBV28|TRBJ2-3
TGTGCCAGCAGACCGGGGACTAGCACAGATACGCAGTATTTT
CASRPGTSTDTQYF
>-|-|TRBV4-3|TRBJ1-2
TGCGCCAGCAGCCTTAAGGGCAGTGTCTATGGCTACACCTTC
CASSLKGSVYGYTF
>-|TRBD1|TRBV7-9|TRBJ2-1
TGTGCCAGCAGCTCAGTAGGGGGCAGTGGCTGGAATGAGCAGTTCTTC
CASSSVGGSGWNEQFF
>-|-|TRBV20-1|TRBJ2-4
TGCAGTGTTTCAGGGCTTAAAAACATTCAGTACTTC
CSVSGLKNIQYF
>-|-|TRBV4-3|TRBJ2-3
TGCGCCAGCAGCCAAGACGGGGTCTTCAGCACAGATACGCAGTATTTT
CASSQDGVFSTDTQYF
>-|-|TRBV9|TRBJ2-1
TGTGCCAGCAGCGTAGAAGCGGGCGGGGGCTATGAGCAGTTCTTC
CASSVEAGGGYEQFF
>few|-|TRBV7-9|TRBJ2-1
TGTGCCAGCAGCTCTGGGGGGTGGAGAAATGAGCAGTTCTTC
CASSSGGWRNEQFF
>many|-|TRBV20-1|TRBJ2-1
TGCAGTGGCCAGACAAGCTCCTACAATGAGCAGTTCTTC
CSGQTSSYNEQFF
>-|TRBD1|TRBV29-1|TRBJ1-1
TGCAGCGTTGAAGGTCTCGGACAGGAGTGGGGAGCTTTCTTT
CSVEGLGQEWGAFF
>few|-|TRBV4-3|TRBJ2-2
TGCGCCAGCAGCCAAGTAGGCTACACCGGGGAGCTGTTTTTT
CASSQVGYTGELFF
>-|-|TRBV5-1|TRBJ1-3
TGCGCCAGCAGCTTGGTGACAGGCTTTGGAAACACCATATATTTT
CASSLVTGFGNTIYF
>many|-|TRBV29-1|TRBJ2-2
TGCAGCGTTGAAGCAGGGCCCGGGGAGCTGTTTTTT
CSVEAGPGELFF
>-|-|TRBV21-1|TRBJ2-1
TGTGCCAGCATTATTCCAGGGCGGAATGAGCAGTTCTTC
CASIIPGRNEQFF
>-|TRBD2|TRBV9|TRBJ2-3
TGTGCCAGCAGCGTAGATTCGGGCGGGAGTTCGAGAGATACGCAGTATTTT
CASSVDSGGSSRDTQYF
>-|-|TRBV7-9|TRBJ1-1
TGTGCCAGCAGCTTATCGCGGACGAACACTGAAGCTTTCTTT
CASSLSRTNTEAFF
>-|-|TRBV30|TRBJ1-1
TGTGCGTACACCCAGGGGACAATGAACACTGAAGCTTTCTTT
CAYTQGTMNTEAFF
>-|-|TRBV11-3|TRBJ1-1
TGTGCCAGCAGTCCCCCACAGGAGCGCATGAACACTGAAGCTTTCTTT
CASSPPQERMNTEAFF
>-|-|TRBV6-1|TRBJ2-1
TGTGCCATCACAGACAGGAGAGGTGCCTACAATGAGCAGTTCTTC
CAITDRRGAYNEQFF
>-|-|TRBV2|TRBJ1-5
TGTGCCAGCAGCTATGACAGAGGCGAGGGTTATAGCAATCAGCCCCAGCATTTT
CASSYDRGEGYSNQPQHF
>few|-|TRBV12-5|TRBJ1-1
TGTGCTAGTGGTTTGGTTGGACCGCTGATTGAAGCTTTCTTT
CASGLVGPLIEAFF
>-|-|TRBV2|TRBJ2-1
TGTGCCAGCAGTGATCGAGACGCAAGGGAGCAGTTCTTC
CASSDRDAREQFF
>-|TRBD1|TRBV29-1|TRBJ1-2
TGCAGCGTTAACCTAGGACAGGGGGAAGCGCCAGGGGGCTACACCTTC
CSVNLGQGEAPGGYTF
>-|-|TRBV20-1|TRBJ2-7
TGCAGTGCTAGACATGGGGCCATGGCCTACGAGCAGTACTTC
CSARHGAMAYEQYF
>few|-|TRBV30|TRBJ1-1
TGTGCCTGGAAGAGATACACTGAAGCTTTCTTT
CAWKRYTEAFF
>-|-|TRBV10-3|TRBJ2-5
TGTGCCACCGAGGGGTTTGGCCAAGAGACCCAGTACTTC
CATEGFGQETQYF